This T cell receptor (beta chain) was captured by sequencing in a study of Ad26.COV2.S vaccination and SARS-CoV-2 variants. The treatment: around 19 received Ad26.COV2.S at low or high dose, single or two shots; about 5 received placebo; per-sample allocation not given. Sampling was performed 63 days after the first vaccine or placebo injection. Cohort 1b enrolled adults aged 18-55 years in Boston. Only in-frame clones appear in the TCRdb table, and some are missing; sequencing was by immunoSEQ multiplex PCR. In the table there are roughly 380,000 clones, around 86% of which are singletons. CDR1 is SGHTA and CDR2 is FQGTGA in the germline V gene. The CDR3 extends over 15 amino acids. Trimming pared 0 bases from V and 1 base from J, leaving 8 bases between.

The rearrangement joins TRBV7-3 to TRBJ2-3; D tentatively fits TRBD1 or TRBD2 (5 bases each). This TCR was sampled from a person between 18 and 59 years old who received the Ad26.COV2.S COVID-19 vaccine or a placebo. The input for sequencing was peripheral blood, taken in a trial of Ad26.COV2.S vaccine versus placebo. This CDR3 is CASSLTVGGTDTQYF. For the CDR3, the DNA is TGTGCCAGCAGCTTAACTGTGGGGGGCACAGATACGCAGTATTTT.